The clone carrying this T cell receptor (beta chain) was seen only a few times. These data are taken from a study of blood T cell repertoires in COVID-19. Across the study: Donors in the United States, Italy and Spain gave samples during acute or convalescent COVID-19. T cells, B-cell-depleted T cells, or PBMCs provided the cDNA or gDNA that served as material.

Clones were sequenced by immunoSEQ multiplex PCR, and TCRdb holds only the in-frame ones, with some missing. The sample has roughly 140,000 clones, 80% to 90% seen once. With V trimmed by 4 bases and J by 4 bases, 8 bases remained unmatched. Germline V gene lookup returns CDR1 LGHDT and CDR2 YNNKEL (reference sequence). The CDR3 consists of 15 residues. The V and J genes are TRBV3-1 (or the pseudogene TRBV3-2) and TRBJ2-5; 8 nucleotides align to TRBD2. Sequencing input: peripheral blood. This clonotype was sampled from a human donor with acute or convalescent COVID-19. The donor label of this sample is uncertain. CDR3 in amino acids: CASSLTMSGGETQYF. The CDR3 DNA reads TGTGCCAGCAGCCTCACAATGAGCGGGGGAGAGACCCAGTACTTC.